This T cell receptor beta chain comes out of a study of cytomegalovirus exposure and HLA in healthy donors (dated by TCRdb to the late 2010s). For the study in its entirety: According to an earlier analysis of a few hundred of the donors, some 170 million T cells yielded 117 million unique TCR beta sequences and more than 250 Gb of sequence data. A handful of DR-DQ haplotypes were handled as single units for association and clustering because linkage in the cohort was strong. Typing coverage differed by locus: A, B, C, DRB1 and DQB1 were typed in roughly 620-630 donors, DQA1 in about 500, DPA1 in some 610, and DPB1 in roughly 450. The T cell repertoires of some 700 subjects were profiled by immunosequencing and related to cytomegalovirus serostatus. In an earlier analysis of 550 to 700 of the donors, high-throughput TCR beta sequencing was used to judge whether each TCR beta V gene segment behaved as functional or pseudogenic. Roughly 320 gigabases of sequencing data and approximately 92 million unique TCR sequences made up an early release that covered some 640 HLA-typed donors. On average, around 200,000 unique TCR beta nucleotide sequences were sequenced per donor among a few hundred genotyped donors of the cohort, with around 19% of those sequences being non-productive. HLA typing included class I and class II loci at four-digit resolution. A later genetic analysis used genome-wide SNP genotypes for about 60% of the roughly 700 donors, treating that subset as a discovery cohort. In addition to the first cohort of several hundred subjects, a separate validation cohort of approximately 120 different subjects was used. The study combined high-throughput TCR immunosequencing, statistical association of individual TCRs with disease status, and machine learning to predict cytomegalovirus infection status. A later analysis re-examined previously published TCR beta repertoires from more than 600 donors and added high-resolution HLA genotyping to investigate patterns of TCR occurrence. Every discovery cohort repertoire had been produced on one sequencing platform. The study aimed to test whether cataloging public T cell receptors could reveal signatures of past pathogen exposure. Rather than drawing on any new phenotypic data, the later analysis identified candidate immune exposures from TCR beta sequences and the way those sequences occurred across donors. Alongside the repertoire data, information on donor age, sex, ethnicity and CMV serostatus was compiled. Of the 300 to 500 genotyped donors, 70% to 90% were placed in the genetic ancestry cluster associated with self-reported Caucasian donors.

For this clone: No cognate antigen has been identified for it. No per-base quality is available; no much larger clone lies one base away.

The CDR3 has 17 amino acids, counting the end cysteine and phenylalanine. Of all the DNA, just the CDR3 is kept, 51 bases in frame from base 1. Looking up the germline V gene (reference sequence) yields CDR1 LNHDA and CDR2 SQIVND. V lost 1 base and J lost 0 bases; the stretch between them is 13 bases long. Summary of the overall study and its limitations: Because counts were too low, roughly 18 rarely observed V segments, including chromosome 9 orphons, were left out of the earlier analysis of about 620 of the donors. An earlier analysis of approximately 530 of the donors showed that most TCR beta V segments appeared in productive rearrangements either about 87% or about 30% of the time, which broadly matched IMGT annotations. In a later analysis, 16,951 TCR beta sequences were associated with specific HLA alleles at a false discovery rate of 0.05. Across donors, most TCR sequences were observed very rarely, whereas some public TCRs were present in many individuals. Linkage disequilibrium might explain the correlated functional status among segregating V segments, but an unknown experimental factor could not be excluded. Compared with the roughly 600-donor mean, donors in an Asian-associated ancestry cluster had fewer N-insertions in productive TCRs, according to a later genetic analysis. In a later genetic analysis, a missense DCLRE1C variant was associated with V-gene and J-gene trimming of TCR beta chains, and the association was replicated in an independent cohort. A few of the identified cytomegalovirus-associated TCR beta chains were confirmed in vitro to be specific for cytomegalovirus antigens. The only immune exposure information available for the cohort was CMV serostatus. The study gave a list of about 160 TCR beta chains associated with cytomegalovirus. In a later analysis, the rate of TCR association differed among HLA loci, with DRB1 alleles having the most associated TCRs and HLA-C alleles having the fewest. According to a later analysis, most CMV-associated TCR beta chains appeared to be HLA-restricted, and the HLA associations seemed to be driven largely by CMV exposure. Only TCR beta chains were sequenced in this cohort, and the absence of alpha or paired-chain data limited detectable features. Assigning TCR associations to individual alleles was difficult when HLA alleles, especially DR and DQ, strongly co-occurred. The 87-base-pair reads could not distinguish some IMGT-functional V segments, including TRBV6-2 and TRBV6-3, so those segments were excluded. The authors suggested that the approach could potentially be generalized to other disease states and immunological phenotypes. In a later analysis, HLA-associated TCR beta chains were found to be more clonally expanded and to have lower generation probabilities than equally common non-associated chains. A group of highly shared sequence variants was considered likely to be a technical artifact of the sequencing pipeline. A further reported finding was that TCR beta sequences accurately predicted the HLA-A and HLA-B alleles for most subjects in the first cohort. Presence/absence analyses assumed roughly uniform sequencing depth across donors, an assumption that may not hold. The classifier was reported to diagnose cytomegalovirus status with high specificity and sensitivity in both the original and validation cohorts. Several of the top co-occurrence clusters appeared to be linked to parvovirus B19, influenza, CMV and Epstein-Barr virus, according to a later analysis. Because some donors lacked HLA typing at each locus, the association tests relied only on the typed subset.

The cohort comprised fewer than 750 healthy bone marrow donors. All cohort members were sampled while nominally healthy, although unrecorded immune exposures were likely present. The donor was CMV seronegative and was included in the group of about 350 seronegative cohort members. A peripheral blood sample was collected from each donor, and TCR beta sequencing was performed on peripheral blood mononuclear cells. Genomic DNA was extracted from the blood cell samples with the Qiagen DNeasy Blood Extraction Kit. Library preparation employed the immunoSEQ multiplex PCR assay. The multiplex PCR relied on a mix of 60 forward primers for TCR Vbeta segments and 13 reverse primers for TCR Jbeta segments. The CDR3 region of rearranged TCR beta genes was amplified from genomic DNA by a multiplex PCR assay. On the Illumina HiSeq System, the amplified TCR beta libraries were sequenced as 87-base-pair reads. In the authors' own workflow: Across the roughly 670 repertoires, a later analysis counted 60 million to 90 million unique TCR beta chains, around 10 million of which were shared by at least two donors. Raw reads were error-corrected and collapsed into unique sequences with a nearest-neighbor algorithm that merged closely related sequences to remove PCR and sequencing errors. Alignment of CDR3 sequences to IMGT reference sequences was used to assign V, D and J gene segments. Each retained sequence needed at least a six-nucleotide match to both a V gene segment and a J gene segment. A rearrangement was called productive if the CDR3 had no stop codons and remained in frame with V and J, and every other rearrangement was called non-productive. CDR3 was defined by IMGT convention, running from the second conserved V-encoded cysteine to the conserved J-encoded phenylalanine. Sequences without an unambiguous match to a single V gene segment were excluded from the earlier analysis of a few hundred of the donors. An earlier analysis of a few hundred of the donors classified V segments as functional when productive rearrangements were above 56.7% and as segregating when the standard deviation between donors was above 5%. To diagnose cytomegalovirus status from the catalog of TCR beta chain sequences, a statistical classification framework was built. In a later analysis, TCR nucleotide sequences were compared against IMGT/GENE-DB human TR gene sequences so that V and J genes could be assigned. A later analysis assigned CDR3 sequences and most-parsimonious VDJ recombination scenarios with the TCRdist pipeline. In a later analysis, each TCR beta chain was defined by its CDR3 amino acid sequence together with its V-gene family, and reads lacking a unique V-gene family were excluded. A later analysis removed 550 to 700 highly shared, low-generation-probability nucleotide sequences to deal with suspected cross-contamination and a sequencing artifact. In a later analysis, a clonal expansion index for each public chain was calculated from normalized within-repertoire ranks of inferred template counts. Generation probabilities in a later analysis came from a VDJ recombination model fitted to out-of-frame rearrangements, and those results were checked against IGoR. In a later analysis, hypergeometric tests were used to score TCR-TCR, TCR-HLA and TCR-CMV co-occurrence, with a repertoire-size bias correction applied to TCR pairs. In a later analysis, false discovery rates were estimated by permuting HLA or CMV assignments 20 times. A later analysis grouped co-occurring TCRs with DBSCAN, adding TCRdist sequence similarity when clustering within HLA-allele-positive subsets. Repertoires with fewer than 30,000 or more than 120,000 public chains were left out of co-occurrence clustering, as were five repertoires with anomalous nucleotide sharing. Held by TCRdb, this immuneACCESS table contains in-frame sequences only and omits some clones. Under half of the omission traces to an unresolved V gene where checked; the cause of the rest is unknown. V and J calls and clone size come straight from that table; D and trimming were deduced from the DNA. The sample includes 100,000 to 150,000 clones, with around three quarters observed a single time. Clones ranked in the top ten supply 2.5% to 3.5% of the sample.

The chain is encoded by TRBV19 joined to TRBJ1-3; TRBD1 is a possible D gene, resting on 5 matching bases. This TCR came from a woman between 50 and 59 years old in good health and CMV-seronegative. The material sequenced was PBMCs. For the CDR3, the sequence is CASSIGGLWLSGNTIYF. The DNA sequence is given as TGTGCCAGTAGTATAGGGGGCCTCTGGCTCTCTGGAAACACCATATATTTT.